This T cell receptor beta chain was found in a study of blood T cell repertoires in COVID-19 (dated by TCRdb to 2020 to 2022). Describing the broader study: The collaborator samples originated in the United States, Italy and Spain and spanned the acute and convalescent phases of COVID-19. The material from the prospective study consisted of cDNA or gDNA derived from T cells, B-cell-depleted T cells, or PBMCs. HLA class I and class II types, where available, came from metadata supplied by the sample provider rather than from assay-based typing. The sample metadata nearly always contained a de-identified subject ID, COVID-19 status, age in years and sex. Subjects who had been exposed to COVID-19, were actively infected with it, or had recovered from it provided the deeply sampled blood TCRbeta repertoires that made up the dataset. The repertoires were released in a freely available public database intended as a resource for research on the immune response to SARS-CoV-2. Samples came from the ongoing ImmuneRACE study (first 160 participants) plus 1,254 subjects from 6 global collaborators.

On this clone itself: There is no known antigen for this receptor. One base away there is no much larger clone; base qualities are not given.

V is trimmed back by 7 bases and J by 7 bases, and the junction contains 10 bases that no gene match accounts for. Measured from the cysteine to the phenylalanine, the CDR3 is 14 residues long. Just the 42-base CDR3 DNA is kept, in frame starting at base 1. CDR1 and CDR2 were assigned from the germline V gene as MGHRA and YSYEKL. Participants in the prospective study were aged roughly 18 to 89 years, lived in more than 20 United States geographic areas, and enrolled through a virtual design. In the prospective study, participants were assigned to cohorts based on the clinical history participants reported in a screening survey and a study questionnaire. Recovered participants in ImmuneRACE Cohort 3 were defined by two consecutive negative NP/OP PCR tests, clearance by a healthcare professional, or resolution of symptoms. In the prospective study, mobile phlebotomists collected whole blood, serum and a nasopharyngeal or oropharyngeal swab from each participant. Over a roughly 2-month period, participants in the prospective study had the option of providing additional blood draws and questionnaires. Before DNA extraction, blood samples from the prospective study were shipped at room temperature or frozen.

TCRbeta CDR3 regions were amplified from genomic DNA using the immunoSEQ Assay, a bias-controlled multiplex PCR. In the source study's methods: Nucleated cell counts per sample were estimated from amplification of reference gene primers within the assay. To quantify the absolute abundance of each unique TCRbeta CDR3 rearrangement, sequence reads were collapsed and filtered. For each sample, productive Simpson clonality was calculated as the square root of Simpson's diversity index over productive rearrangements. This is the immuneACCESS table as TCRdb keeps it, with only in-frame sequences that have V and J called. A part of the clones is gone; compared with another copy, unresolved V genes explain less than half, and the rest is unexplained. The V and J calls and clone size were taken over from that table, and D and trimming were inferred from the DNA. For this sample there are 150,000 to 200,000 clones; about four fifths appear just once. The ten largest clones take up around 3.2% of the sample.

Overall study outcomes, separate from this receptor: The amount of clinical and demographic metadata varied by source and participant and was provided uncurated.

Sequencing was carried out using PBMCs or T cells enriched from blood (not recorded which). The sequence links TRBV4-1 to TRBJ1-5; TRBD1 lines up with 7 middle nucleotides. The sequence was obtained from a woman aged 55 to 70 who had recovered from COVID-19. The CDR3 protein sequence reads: CASTQRQGRQPQHF. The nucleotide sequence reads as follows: TGCGCCAGCACCCAGAGACAGGGAAGGCAGCCCCAGCATTTT.